These 22 T cell receptor beta chains were sequenced from one sample in a study of T cells in localized non-small cell lung cancer. Here immunoSEQ multiplex PCR was the method, and the copy in TCRdb shows in-frame clones only, minus some. The table lists fewer than 60,000 clones, roughly four fifths of them singletons. The source material was peripheral blood, sampled before any cancer treatment. The receptor source for this set is a female donor older than 55 with stage II squamous cell lung carcinoma.

The chain uses TRBV7-3 and TRBJ2-5; D perhaps matches TRBD2 (5 bases). Germline-derived CDR1 and CDR2 are SGHTA and FQGTGA. V dropped 5 bases and J dropped 3 bases, with 10 bases sitting between them. The CDR3 contains 13 residues. Here the CDR3 DNA reads TGTGCCAGCAGCAACACTAGAGAAGAGACCCAGTACTTC. The encoded protein is CASSNTREETQYF.

Concerning this clone itself: Other DNA sequences in this sample translate to the same CDR3. V usage is TRBV5-1 and J usage is TRBJ2-5; TRBD2 matches at 8 bases. CDR1 is SGHRS and CDR2 is YFSETQ in the germline V gene. The CDR3 is 15 residues long. The V segment lost 0 bases and the J segment 2 bases; nucleotides outside the gene matches: 3. The CDR3 spells CASSLGGGGQETQYF. The CDR3 DNA is TGCGCCAGCAGCTTGGGTGGCGGGGGGCAAGAGACCCAGTACTTC.

This clone was observed a handful of times. The chain employs TRBV28 and TRBJ1-1; D uncertain. Germline loops: CDR1 MDHEN, CDR2 SYDVKM. The CDR3 totals 11 residues. Trimming stripped 7 bases from V and 3 bases from J, with 6 bases between. This chain's CDR3 is CASKGYTEAFF. The CDR3, as DNA: TGTGCCAGCAAAGGGTACACTGAAGCTTTCTTT.

V gene TRBV7-2 combines with J gene TRBJ2-5; the match to TRBD2 covers 8 bases. Germline V lookup: CDR1 SGHTA, CDR2 FQGNSA. With V trimmed by 2 bases and J by 4 bases, 6 bases remained unmatched. The CDR3 loop spans 15 amino acids. The CDR3, as DNA: TGTGCCAGCAGCTTAACGGGGGGGACAAGAGAGACCCAGTACTTC. This sequence encodes CASSLTGGTRETQYF.

The rearrangement links TRBV10-3 to TRBJ2-7; the match to TRBD1 covers 12 bases. CDR3 length: 14 amino acids. CDR1 is ENHRY, CDR2 SYGVKD, per germline. The J segment lost 9 bases and the V segment lost 4 bases, leaving 7 bases of the junction unmatched. The CDR3 reads CAISGRDRGRGQYF. The CDR3 DNA reads as TGTGCCATCAGTGGCCGGGACAGGGGGCGAGGGCAGTACTTC.

The chain recombines TRBV9 with TRBJ1-4; the match to TRBD1 covers 7 bases. Germline V gene sequence: CDR1 SGDLS, CDR2 YYNGEE. The CDR3 is made up of 16 amino acids. The V segment lost 0 bases and the J segment 2 bases; nucleotides outside the gene matches: 4. The CDR3 bases are TGTGCCAGCAGCGTAGCTACAGGGGAGACTAATGAAAAACTGTTTTTT. Protein product: CASSVATGETNEKLFF.

The chain combines TRBV6-1 with TRBJ2-3; D may be TRBD1 (6 bases). The CDR3 is 11 amino acids. Trimming pared 11 bases from V and 4 bases from J, leaving 10 bases between. Germline V gene data show CDR1 as MNHNS and CDR2 as SASEGT. CDR3 region: CAVGAADTQYF. The CDR3 region has the DNA TGTGCCGTGGGGGCTGCAGATACGCAGTATTTT.

J is TRBJ2-2 and V is TRBV7-9; weak D call: TRBD2 (6 bases). CDR3 length: 17 amino acids. CDR1 and CDR2 (germline): SEHNR, FQNEAQ (reference sequence). The germline V and J ends were trimmed by 5 bases and 6 bases, with 22 bases remaining between them. CDR3 nucleotides: TGTGCCAGCAGCCCCCTAGTTGGAGGGAACCTCGCCGGGGAGCTGTTTTTT. Translation: CASSPLVGGNLAGELFF.

V is TRBV10-3 and J is TRBJ2-1; TRBD2 matches 10 bases. CDR1 ENHRY and CDR2 SYGVKD come from the germline V gene. CDR3 length: 14 amino acids. J gave up 6 bases and V 8 bases, and 7 bases lay outside the gene matches. The CDR3 loop reads CAIGTSGDLNEQFF. CDR3 nucleotides: TGTGCCATCGGAACTAGCGGGGACCTCAATGAGCAGTTCTTC.

The chain links TRBV7-9 to TRBJ1-1; 7 bases agree with TRBD1. V was clipped by 4 bases and J by 1 base; unmatched bases: 9. CDR3 length: 16 residues. Germline values: CDR1 SEHNR, CDR2 FQNEAQ (reference sequence). CDR3 loop: CASSSTGEGENTEAFF. The DNA of the CDR3 is TGTGCCAGCAGCTCCACAGGGGAAGGTGAGAACACTGAAGCTTTCTTT.

Only a few counts were recorded for this clone. The J gene is TRBJ1-2, the V gene TRBV27; no clear D gene. Germline V CDR1 and CDR2: MNHEY, SMNVEV (reference sequence). CDR3 length: 13 residues. Trimming cost V 5 bases and J 8 bases, with 15 bases left between them. Here the CDR3 DNA reads TGTGCCAGCAGTCCCACTTCAGGAAGGGGCTACACCTTC. Residues: CASSPTSGRGYTF.

The chain links TRBV20-1 to TRBJ1-4; D unresolved. The CDR3 contains 11 residues. V was trimmed by 6 bases and J by 4 bases, leaving 6 bases between them. Germline values: CDR1 DFQATT, CDR2 SNEGSKA (reference sequence). CDR3: CSATNNEKLFF. For the CDR3, the DNA is TGCAGTGCAACCAATAATGAAAAACTGTTTTTT.

This chain connects TRBV7-6 to TRBJ1-2; D ambiguous. Germline V gene sequence: CDR1 SGHVS, CDR2 FNYEAQ. V was pared by 5 bases and J by 7 bases, with 11 bases between. The CDR3 extends over 12 amino acids. As DNA, the CDR3 is TGTGCCAGCAGCCCCCCCCAAGGTGGCTACACCTTC. Translation: CASSPPQGGYTF.

V is TRBV7-6 and J is TRBJ2-5; a possible D gene is TRBD1 (5 bases). Germline V gene lookup returns CDR1 SGHVS and CDR2 FNYEAQ. The CDR3 loop spans 13 amino acids. V lost 1 base to trimming and J lost 5 bases, with 8 bases between them. In DNA, the CDR3 is TGTGCCAGCAGCTTAGGGCAGGGTGAGACCCAGTACTTC. Residues: CASSLGQGETQYF.

This chain joins TRBV19 and TRBJ2-5; 8 positions match TRBD2. The CDR3 has 18 residues. V dropped 1 base and J dropped 4; count of bases not matched to a gene: 14. Germline CDR1 LNHDA, CDR2 SQIVND (reference sequence). CDR3 DNA: TGTGCCAGTAGTATAGGGCCCACCGGGGGGGCACCTCGAGAGACCCAGTACTTC. This sequence encodes CASSIGPTGGAPRETQYF.

Worth noting for this clone: The junction differs from germline at one of its ends, possibly a read error. The genes are TRBV27 and TRBJ1-1; D is unresolved. Germline CDR1 MNHEY, CDR2 SMNVEV (reference sequence). There are 14 residues in the CDR3. Written as DNA, the CDR3 is TGTGCCAGCAGGACACCTGGAGGGAACCCTGAAGCTTTCTTT. This codes for CASRTPGGNPEAFF.

The chain combines TRBV7-8 with TRBJ1-2; maybe TRBD1 (5 bases). The CDR3 has 13 residues. V was clipped by 5 bases and J by 4 bases, with 11 bases between them. Germline CDR1 SGHVS, CDR2 FQNEAQ. CDR3 amino acids: CASSTGRVYGYTF. The CDR3 DNA reads TGTGCCAGCAGCACGGGACGGGTCTATGGCTACACCTTC.

This chain connects TRBV5-1 to TRBJ1-1; D uncertain. The CDR3 consists of 13 residues. V lost 2 bases, J lost 1 base, and 6 bases lay in between. CDR1 and CDR2 from the germline V gene are SGHRS and YFSETQ. In nucleotides, the CDR3 is TGCGCCAGCAGCTTTATTGAGAACACTGAAGCTTTCTTT. Amino acids: CASSFIENTEAFF.

As to this clone: The junction departs from the called germline gene at one end, perhaps through a read error. The CDR3 sequence: CASSFPSGGLNAGELFF. The CDR3 DNA reads as TGTGCCAGCAGCTTCCCTAGCGGGGGCCTGAACGCCGGGGAGCTGTTTTTT. This chain uses TRBV13 with TRBJ2-2, with 10 bases that match TRBD2. Germline values: CDR1 PRHDT, CDR2 FYEKMQ (reference sequence). CDR3 length: 17 amino acids.

The J gene is TRBJ1-3, the V gene TRBV5-1; D is uncertain. Germline CDR1 SGHRS, CDR2 YFSETQ. The CDR3 consists of 14 residues. The germline V and J ends were trimmed by 0 bases and 1 base, with 5 bases remaining between them. In DNA, the CDR3 is TGCGCCAGCAGCTTGGCTGAATCTGGAAACACCATATATTTT. Translated: CASSLAESGNTIYF.

The chain joins TRBV9 to TRBJ2-7; TRBD1 agrees at 7 bases. CDR3 length: 13 residues. V gave up 7 bases and J gave up 1 base; unmatched junction bases: 5. Germline assignment: CDR1 SGDLS and CDR2 YYNGEE. CDR3 protein: CASSGQTSYEQYF. DNA of the CDR3: TGTGCCAGCTCGGGACAGACGTCCTACGAGCAGTACTTC.

This sequence joins TRBV7-9 and TRBJ2-7; D could derive from TRBD1 or TRBD2 (5 bases each). Trimming cost V 5 bases and J 0 bases, with 20 bases left between them. CDR1 is SEHNR and CDR2 is FQNEAQ in the germline V gene (reference sequence). The CDR3 is 17 amino acids. The CDR3 is CASSPQPTRDGSYEQYF. For the CDR3, the DNA is TGTGCCAGCAGCCCACAACCCACCCGGGACGGCTCCTACGAGCAGTACTTC.